The entry that follows covers one T cell receptor (beta chain) sequence. Its antigen is currently unknown. The data originate from a study of cytomegalovirus exposure and HLA in healthy donors. In the PCR, 60 Vbeta and 13 Jbeta primers were used. The protocol was immunoSEQ multiplex PCR, while the TCRdb copy is restricted to in-frame clones and leaves out a portion. The table records approximately 110,000 clones, about 81% of them present only once. Whole-study findings and limits: Later on, an analysis showed TCR association rates differing by HLA locus, with DRB1 the most and HLA-C the fewest. Under in vitro conditions, three CMV-associated chains were confirmed as specific for CMV antigens.

Trimming took off 4 bases at V and 2 bases at J, with 10 bases between the two ends. This CDR3 comprises 14 residues. Germline V gene lookup returns CDR1 SNHLY and CDR2 FYNNEI. What was sequenced was PBMCs. The source of this sequence is a woman in her 30s in good health and CMV-seronegative. V gene TRBV2 combines with J gene TRBJ2-3; possibly TRBD2 for D (6 bases). The CDR3 here is CASSADYNTDTQYF. CDR3 sequence (DNA): TGTGCCAGCAGTGCGGACTACAACACAGATACGCAGTATTTT. Using reference TRBV2 and TRBJ2-3 for the parts outside the CDR3, the full variable domain is EPEVTQTPSHQVTQMGQEVILRCVPISNHLYFYWYRQILGQKVEFLVSFYNNEISEKSEIFDDQFSVERPDGSNFTLKIRSTKLEDSAMYFCASSADYNTDTQYFGPGTRLTVL.